This TCR beta chain was obtained from a study of a mutant IDH1 vaccine in newly diagnosed glioma. Across the study: Vaccines began 4-6 weeks after radiotherapy alone, or with temozolomide cycles. Those enrolled had earlier been treated with radiotherapy, temozolomide, or both, mostly both.

For this clone: Its antigen is still unknown.

The sample's time point: week 23, last vaccination. One vaccine dose held 300 ug of mutant IDH1 20-mer peptide and came with topical imiquimod. Donors had new IDH1-mutant astrocytomas of WHO grade 3 or 4 (ATRX-lost). The V gene's germline CDR1 is SEHNR and CDR2 FQNEAQ (reference sequence). The CDR3 extends over 16 amino acids. The V and J ends lost 1 base and 0 bases respectively, with 10 bases between them. Assay: immunoSEQ multiplex PCR; the TCRdb copy retains only in-frame clones and omits some. The data show about 41,000 clones, 78% seen once. Study results and caveats: Apparently, pseudoprogression bore no relation to changes among the top peripheral T cell clonotypes.

The material was PBMCs, obtained from a glioma patient whose treatment included an IDH1 peptide vaccine. The TCR sequence derives from a woman between 40 and 55 years old with glioma. Some clones in this sample may be carry-over from other donors' samples. V usage is TRBV7-9 and J usage is TRBJ2-1; D gene unclear. The CDR3 sequence is CASSLGSGSSYNEQFF. CDR3 DNA: TGTGCCAGCAGCTTAGGGTCCGGATCCTCCTACAATGAGCAGTTCTTC.